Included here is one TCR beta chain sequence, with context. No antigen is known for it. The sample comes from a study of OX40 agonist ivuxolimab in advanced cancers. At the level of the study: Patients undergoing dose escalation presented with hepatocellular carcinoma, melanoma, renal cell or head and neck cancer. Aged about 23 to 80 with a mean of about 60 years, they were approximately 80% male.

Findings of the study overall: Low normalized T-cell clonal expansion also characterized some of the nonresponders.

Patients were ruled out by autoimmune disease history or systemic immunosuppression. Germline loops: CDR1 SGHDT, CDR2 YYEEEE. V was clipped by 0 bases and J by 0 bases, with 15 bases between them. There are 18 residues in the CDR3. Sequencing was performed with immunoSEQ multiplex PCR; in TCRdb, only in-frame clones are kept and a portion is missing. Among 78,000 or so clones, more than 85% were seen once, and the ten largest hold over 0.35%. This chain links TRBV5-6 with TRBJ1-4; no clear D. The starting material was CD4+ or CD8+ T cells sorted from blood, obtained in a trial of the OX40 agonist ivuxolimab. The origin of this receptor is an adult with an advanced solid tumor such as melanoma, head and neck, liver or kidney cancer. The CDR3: CASSLAGGWLSTNEKLFF. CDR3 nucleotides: TGTGCCAGCAGCTTGGCCGGCGGCTGGCTATCAACTAATGAAAAACTGTTTTTT.